These 2 T cell receptor beta chains were all obtained from the same sample, sequenced in a study of T-cell memory formation after mild COVID-19. TCRdb reprocessed the 5' RACE reads with MiXCR, giving one entry per CDR3 protein. This repertoire shows about 560,000 distinct CDR3 sequences, about 20% found once; its top ten account for about 8.7%. The sequenced material came from PBMCs or a T cell subset sorted from them (not recorded which). These receptors were collected from an adult woman who had mild COVID-19 (a few samples of this study predate the infection). Cell type and time point are not known.

Written as DNA, the CDR3 is TGCGCCAGCAGCCAATGGATGGGGTTAGGAAACACCATATATTTT. Protein: CASSQWMGLGNTIYF. The chain recombines TRBV4-1 with TRBJ1-3; D not certain. The CDR3 has 15 amino acids. V lost 2 bases, J lost 4 bases, and 12 bases lay in between. CDR1 is MGHRA and CDR2 is YSYEKL in the germline V gene.

This clonotype was seen a few times. Germline and junction disagree at one end, which may indicate a read error. This sequence joins TRBV5-4 and TRBJ1-6; D might be TRBD1 (6 bases). This CDR3 region has 14 residues. Germline values: CDR1 SGHNT, CDR2 YYREEE (reference sequence). The CDR3 bases are TGTGCCAGCAGCTTTCCAGGGGATAAATCACCCCTCCACTTT. Translated, it gives CASSFPGDKSPLHF.